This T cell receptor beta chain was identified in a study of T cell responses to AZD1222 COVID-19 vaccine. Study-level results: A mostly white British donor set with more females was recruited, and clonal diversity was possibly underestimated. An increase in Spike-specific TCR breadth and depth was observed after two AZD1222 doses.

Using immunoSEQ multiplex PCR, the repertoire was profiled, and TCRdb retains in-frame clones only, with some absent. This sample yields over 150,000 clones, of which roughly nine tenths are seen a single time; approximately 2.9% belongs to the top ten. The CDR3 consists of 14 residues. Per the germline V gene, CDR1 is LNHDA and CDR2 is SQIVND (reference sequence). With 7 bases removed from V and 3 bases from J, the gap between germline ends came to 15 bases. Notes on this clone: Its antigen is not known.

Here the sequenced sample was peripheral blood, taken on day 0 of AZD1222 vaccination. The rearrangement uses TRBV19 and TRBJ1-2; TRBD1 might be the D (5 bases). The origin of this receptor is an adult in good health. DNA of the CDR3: TGTGCCAGTACCCCAGGGATGGGATACTATGGCTACACCTTC. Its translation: CASTPGMGYYGYTF. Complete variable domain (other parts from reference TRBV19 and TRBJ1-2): DGGITQSPKYLFRKEGQNVTLSCEQNLNHDAMYWYRQDPGQGLRLIYYSQIVNDFQKGDIAEGYSVSREKKESFPLTVTSAQKNPTAFYLCASTPGMGYYGYTFGSGTRLTVV.